This T cell receptor beta chain was captured in a study of blood T cell repertoires in COVID-19. Using immunoSEQ multiplex PCR, the repertoire was profiled, and TCRdb retains in-frame clones only, with some absent. The sample lists some 200,000 clones, around 88% occurring once. The CDR3 extends over 15 amino acids. Germline CDR1 reads MNHEY; CDR2 reads SVGEGT. V was clipped by 4 bases and J by 9 bases, with 19 bases between them. This chain connects TRBV6-2 or TRBV6-3 to TRBJ1-5; D perhaps matches TRBD1 (6 bases). The source is a man younger than 35 with active or convalescent COVID-19. Input material: peripheral blood. CDR3 sequence reads: CASSSTGSGVSPQHF. The CDR3 DNA sequence: TGTGCCAGCAGTTCTACGGGATCAGGGGTATCGCCCCAGCATTTT.